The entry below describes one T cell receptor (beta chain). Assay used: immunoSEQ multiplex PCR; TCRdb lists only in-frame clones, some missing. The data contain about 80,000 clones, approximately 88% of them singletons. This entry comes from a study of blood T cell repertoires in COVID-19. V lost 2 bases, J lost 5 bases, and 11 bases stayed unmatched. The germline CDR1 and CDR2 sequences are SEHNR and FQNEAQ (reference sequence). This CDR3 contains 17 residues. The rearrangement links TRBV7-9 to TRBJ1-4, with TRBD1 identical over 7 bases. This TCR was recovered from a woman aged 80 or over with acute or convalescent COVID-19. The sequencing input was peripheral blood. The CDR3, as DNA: TGTGCCAGCAGCTTAATAGGATCGCGACAGGGAAATGAAAAACTGTTTTTT. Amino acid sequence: CASSLIGSRQGNEKLFF.